This T cell receptor beta chain derives from a study of blood T cells in healthy people across ages. Trimming pared 4 bases from V and 4 bases from J, leaving 16 bases between. This CDR3 is built from 14 residues. Germline V gene data show CDR1 as DFQATT and CDR2 as SNEGSKA (reference sequence). Sample-barcoded 5' priming and a J-beta primer mix drove a second PCR of roughly 6 to 12 cycles. In TCRdb, the 5' RACE reads were re-called with MiXCR into one record per CDR3 protein. The data show roughly 1,800,000 distinct CDR3 sequences, about 50% seen once. The sequencing input was blood. This receptor was obtained from a woman between 35 and 50 years old in good health. This rearrangement joins TRBV20-1 to TRBJ1-2; TRBD1 is a possible D gene (5 bases). The CDR3 nucleotides read TGCAGTGCTACGGAGGCTGAGAGGGGCTATGGCTACACCTTC. Translating it yields CSATEAERGYGYTF.